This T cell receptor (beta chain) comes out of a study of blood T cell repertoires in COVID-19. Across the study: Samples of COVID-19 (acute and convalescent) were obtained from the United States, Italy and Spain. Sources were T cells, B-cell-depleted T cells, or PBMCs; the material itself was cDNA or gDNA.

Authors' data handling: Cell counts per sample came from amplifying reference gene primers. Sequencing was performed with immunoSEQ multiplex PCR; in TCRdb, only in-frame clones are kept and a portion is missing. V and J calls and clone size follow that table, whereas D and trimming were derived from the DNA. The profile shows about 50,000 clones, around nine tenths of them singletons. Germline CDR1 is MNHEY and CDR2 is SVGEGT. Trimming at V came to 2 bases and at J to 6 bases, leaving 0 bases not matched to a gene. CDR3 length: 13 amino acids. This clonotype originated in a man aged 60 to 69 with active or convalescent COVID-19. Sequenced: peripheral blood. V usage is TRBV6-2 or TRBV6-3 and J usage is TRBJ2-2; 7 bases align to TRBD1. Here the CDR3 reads CASSYTGAGELFF. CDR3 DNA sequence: TGTGCCAGCAGTTACACAGGGGCCGGGGAGCTGTTTTTT.